Below, one T cell receptor (beta chain) is given with its context. What it binds is unknown. This specimen belongs to a study of OX40 agonist ivuxolimab in advanced cancers. Across the study: Dose-escalation subjects each had hepatocellular carcinoma, melanoma, renal cell or head and neck cancer. Eligibility admitted prior anti-PD-1, anti-PD-L1 or anti-CTLA-4 therapy; 40% had some.

General study points: Researchers did not establish what antigens the expanded peripheral T cells target.

Patients had blood sampled at baseline and again on cycle 4 day 1 and cycle 7 day 1. The V end lost 4 bases, the J end lost 5 bases, and 14 bases lay between the germline ends. The CDR3 loop spans 13 amino acids. Looked up from germline, CDR1 is GTSNPN and CDR2 is SVGIG (reference sequence). Clones were read by immunoSEQ multiplex PCR, and TCRdb kept only the in-frame ones, dropping some. The table includes over 60,000 clones, 91% detected once. The sequence was obtained from an adult with an advanced solid tumor such as melanoma, head and neck, liver or kidney cancer. The specimen was CD4+ or CD8+ T cells sorted from blood, collected in a trial of the OX40 agonist ivuxolimab. The chain employs TRBV30 and TRBJ1-2; possibly TRBD1 for D (6 bases). The CDR3, as DNA: TGTGCCTGGACTCCACAGGGTAGATATGGCTACACCTTC. It specifies CAWTPQGRYGYTF.